This T cell receptor (beta chain) is from a study of T cells expressing NK-cell markers. The wider study: Each TCR beta repertoire originated in sorted T cells that were CD3+CD56+NKG2C+, CD3+CD56+NKG2C- or CD3+CD56-NKG2C+. Findings and caveats of the study: The same clonotypes also predominated in the CD3+CD56-NKG2C+ fraction of a handful of donors. Roughly six donors carried dominant NKG2C+ clonotypes that made up roughly 1.0-7.5% of their CD8+ T cells.

Germline V gene lookup returns CDR1 MNHEY and CDR2 SVGAGI. This CDR3 has 13 residues. The authors generated TCR beta cDNA through 5'RACE template switching with UMIs. TCRdb derives one entry per CDR3 protein from the 5' RACE reads, leaving out DNA. The sample's table shows about 400,000 distinct CDR3 sequences. About this clonotype itself: Antigen unknown.

This receptor was identified in a woman aged 45 to 65 in good health. The sequenced material came from blood T cells: a sorted CD56 or NKG2C T cell subset, CD4+ or CD8+ T cells, or bulk PBMC T cells (not recorded which). The chain couples TRBV6-5 to TRBJ1-2; TCRdb picks TRBD1, but there is no DNA to check that call. CDR3 residues: CASRDRGRDGYTF.